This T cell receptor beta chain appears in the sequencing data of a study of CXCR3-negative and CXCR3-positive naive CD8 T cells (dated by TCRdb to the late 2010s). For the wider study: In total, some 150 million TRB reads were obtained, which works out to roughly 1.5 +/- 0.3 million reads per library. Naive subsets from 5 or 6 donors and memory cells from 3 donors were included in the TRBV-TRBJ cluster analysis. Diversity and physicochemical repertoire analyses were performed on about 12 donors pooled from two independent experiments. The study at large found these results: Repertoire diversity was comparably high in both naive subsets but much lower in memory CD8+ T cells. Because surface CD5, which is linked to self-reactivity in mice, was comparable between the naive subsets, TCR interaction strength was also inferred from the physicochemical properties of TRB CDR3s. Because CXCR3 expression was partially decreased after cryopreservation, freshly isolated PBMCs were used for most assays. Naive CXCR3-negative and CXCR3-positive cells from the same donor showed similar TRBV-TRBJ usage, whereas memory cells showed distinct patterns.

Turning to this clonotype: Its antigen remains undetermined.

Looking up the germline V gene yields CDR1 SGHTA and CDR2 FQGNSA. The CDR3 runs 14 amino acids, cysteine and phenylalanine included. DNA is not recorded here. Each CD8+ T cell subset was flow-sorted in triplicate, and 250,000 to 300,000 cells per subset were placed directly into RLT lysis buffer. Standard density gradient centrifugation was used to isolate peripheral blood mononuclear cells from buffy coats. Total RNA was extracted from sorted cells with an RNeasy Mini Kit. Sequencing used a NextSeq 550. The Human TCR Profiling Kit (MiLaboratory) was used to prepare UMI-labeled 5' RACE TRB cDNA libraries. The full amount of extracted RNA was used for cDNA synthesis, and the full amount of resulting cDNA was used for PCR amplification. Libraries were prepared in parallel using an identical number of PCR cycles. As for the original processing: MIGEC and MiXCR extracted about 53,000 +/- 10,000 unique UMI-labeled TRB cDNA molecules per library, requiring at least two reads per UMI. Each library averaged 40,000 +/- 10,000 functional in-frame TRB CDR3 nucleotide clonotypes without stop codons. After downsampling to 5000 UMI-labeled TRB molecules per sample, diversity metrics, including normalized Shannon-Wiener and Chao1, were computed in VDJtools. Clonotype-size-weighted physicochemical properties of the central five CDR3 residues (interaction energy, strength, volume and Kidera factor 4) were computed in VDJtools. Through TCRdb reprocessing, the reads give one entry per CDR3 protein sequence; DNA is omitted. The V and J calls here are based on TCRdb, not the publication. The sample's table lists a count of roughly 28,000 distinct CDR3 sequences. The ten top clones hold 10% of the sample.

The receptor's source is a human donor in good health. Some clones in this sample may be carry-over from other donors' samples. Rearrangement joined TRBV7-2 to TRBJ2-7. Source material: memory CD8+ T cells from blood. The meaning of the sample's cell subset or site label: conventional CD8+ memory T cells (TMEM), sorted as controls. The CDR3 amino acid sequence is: CASSHAGAAYEQYF.